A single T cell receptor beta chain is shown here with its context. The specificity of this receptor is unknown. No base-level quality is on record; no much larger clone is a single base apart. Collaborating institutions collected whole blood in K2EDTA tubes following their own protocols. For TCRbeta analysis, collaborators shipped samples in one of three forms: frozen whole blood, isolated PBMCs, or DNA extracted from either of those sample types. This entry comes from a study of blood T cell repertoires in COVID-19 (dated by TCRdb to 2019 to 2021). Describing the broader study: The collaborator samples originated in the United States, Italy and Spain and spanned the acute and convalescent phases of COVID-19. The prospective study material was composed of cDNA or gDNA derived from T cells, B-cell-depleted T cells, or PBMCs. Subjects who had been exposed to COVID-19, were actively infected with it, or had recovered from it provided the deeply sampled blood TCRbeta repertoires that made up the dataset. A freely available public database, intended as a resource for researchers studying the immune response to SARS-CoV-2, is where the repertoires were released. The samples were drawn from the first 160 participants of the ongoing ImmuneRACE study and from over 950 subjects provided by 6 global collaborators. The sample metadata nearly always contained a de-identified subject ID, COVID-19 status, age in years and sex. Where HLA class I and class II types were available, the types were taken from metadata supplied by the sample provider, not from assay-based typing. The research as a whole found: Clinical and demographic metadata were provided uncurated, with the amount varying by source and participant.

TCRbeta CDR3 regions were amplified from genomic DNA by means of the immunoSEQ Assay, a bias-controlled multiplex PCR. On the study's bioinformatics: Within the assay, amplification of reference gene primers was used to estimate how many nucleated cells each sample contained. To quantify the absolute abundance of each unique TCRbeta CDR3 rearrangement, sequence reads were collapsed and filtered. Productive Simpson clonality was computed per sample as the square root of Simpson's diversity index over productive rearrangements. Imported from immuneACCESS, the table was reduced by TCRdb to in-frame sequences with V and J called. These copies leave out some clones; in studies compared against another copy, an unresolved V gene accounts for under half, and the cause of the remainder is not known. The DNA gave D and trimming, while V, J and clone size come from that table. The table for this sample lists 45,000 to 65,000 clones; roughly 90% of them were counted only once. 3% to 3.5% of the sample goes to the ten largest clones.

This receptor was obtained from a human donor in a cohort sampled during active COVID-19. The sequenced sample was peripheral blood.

The sequenced DNA: TGTGCCAGTAGTATAGGCGTCCGCTCTGGAAACACCATATATTTT. The translation is CASSIGVRSGNTIYF. The rearrangement joined TRBV19 to TRBJ1-3; no D gene is confidently identified. The junction carries 7 bases between V and J, which are trimmed by 1 base and 0 bases respectively. The CDR3 covers 15 residues, taking in both the cysteine and the phenylalanine. The retained sequence is limited to the CDR3, 45 bases, with the frame set at the first base. For CDR1 and CDR2, the germline V gene (reference sequence) lists LNHDA and SQIVND. The CDR3, completed at both ends by the reference TRBV19 and TRBJ1-3 genes, gives the full variable domain DGGITQSPKYLFRKEGQNVTLSCEQNLNHDAMYWYRQDPGQGLRLIYYSQIVNDFQKGDIAEGYSVSREKKESFPLTVTSAQKNPTAFYLCASSIGVRSGNTIYFGEGSWLTVV.